Presented here are 5 T cell receptor beta chains from one specimen sequenced in a study of shared clonotypes between healthy human individuals. Assay: immunoSEQ multiplex PCR; the TCRdb copy retains only in-frame clones and omits some. The sample records approximately 2,200,000 clones, more than 85% being singletons. The naive CD8 population came from CD45RO-negative cells selected for CCR7, without terminally differentiated effector memory CD45RA+ cells. The sample consisted of naive CD8+ T cells from PBMCs. These receptors were obtained from a man between 18 and 35 years old in good health. Some clones in this sample may be carry-over from other donors' samples.

The chain carries TRBV23-1 and TRBJ1-1; 8 nucleotides match TRBD1. TRBV23-1 is given ORF status, its function remaining uncertain. CDR3 size: 15 residues. V lost 2 bases to trimming and J lost 5 bases; unmatched junction nucleotides: 7. The CDR3 reads CASSQKSRGRTEAFF. For the CDR3, the DNA is TGCGCCAGCAGTCAAAAAAGCAGGGGGCGAACTGAAGCTTTCTTT.

This rearrangement joins TRBV4-1 to TRBJ2-5; D is unclear. This CDR3 comprises 14 residues. Germline CDR1 is MGHRA and CDR2 is YSYEKL. The V end lost 1 base, the J end lost 4 bases, and 10 bases lay between the germline ends. The CDR3 region has the DNA TGCGCCAGCAGCCAAGGTTCCACACGAGAGACCCAGTACTTC. Translated: CASSQGSTRETQYF.

The genes are TRBV7-9 and TRBJ2-5; TRBD1 aligns across 7 bases. The CDR3 runs 14 residues. Germline CDR1 and CDR2: SEHNR and FQNEAQ (reference sequence). Trimming at V came to 5 bases and at J to 4 bases, leaving 7 bases not matched to a gene. The CDR3 DNA sequence: TGTGCCAGCAGCGCCGACAGGGACCGAGAGACCCAGTACTTC. This codes for CASSADRDRETQYF.

This chain connects TRBV6-1 to TRBJ2-1; the D is unclear. Per the germline V gene, CDR1 is MNHNS and CDR2 is SASEGT. Trimming left V 0 bases short and J 12 bases short, with 9 bases between. The CDR3 contains 12 residues. CDR3 in DNA: TGTGCCAGCAGTGAAGCCAGGAATTCGCAGTTCTTC. It translates to CASSEARNSQFF.

In this sample, this clone turned up once. The chain has TRBV28 and TRBJ1-2, with D possibly TRBD1 on 5 matching bases. This CDR3 has 14 residues. Trimming removed 7 bases from V and 8 bases from J, with 20 bases in between. Germline CDR1 is MDHEN and CDR2 is SYDVKM. As DNA, the CDR3 is TGTGCCAGCACCCCCGACAGCCGAGGAGGCGGCTACACCTTC. Its protein product is CASTPDSRGGGYTF.